This TCR beta chain was sequenced in a study of T cell responses to AZD1222 COVID-19 vaccine. Looking at the study overall: Analyses pooled second doses at about 4 or about 12 weeks.

A remark on this clone: Its matching antigen is unknown.

Study-wide points: A mostly white British donor set with more females was recruited, and clonal diversity was possibly underestimated. At baseline, seropositivity was found in only 6 or 7 AZD1222 recipients. Repertoires were sampled only after the peak T cell response.

Profiled with immunoSEQ multiplex PCR; TCRdb holds only in-frame clones, not every one. The repertoire holds around 60,000 clones, with roughly 90% as singletons. CDR1 SNHLY and CDR2 FYNNEI come from the germline V gene. The ends lost 7 bases at V and 4 bases at J; junction bases unmatched: 7. The CDR3 totals 14 residues. The material sequenced was peripheral blood, taken on day 0 of AZD1222 vaccination. This receptor was taken from an adult in good health. The gene calls are TRBV2 and TRBJ1-1, with TRBD1 matching over 9 bases. The CDR3: CASKQTGGRTEAFF. Here the CDR3 DNA reads TGTGCCAGCAAACAGACAGGGGGTCGCACTGAAGCTTTCTTT.